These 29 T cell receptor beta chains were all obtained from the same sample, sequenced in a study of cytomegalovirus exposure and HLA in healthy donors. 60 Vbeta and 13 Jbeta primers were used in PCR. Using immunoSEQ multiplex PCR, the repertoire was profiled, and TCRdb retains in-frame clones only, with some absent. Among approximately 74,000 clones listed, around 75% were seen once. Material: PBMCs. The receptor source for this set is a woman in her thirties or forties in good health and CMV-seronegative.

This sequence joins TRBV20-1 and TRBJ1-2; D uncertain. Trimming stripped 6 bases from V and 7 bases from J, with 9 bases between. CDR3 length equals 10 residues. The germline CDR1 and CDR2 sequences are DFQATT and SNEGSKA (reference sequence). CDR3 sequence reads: CSAPGVGYTF. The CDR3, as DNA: TGCAGTGCACCGGGAGTTGGCTACACCTTC.

The CDR3 reads CASSLWTPQQFF. CDR3 DNA: TGTGCCAGCAGTCTCTGGACTCCTCAGCAGTTCTTC. The chain employs TRBV2 and TRBJ2-1, with a tentative D call TRBD2 (5 bases). The V gene lost 5 bases and the J gene lost 11 bases, with 13 bases spanning the gap. The CDR3 is 12 amino acids. Germline V gene data show CDR1 as SNHLY and CDR2 as FYNNEI.

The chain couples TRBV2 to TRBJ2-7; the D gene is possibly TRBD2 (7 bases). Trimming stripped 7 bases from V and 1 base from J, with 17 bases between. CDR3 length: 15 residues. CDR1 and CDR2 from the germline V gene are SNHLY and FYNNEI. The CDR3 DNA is TGTGCCAGCACCGCCCGGGGAGGGGGGTCCTACGAGCAGTACTTC. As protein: CASTARGGGSYEQYF.

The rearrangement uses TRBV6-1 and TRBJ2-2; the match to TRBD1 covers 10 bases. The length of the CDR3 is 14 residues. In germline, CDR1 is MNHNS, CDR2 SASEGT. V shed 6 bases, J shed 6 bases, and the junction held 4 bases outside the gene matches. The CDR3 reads CASREGQGSGELFF. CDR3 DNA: TGTGCCAGCAGGGAGGGACAGGGGTCCGGGGAGCTGTTTTTT.

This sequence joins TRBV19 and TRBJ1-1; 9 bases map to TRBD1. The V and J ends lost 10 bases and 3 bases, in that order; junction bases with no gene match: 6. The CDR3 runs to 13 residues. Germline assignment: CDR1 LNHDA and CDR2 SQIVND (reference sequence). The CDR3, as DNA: TGTGCCACCCGGGACAGGGCGTACACTGAAGCTTTCTTT. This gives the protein CATRDRAYTEAFF.

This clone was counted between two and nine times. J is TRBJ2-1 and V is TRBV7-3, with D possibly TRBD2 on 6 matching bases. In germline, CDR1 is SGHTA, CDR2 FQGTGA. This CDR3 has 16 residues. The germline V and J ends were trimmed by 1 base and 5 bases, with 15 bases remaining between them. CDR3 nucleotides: TGTGCCAGCAGCTTAAGGGGGGTCTGGGCCCACAATGAGCAGTTCTTC. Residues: CASSLRGVWAHNEQFF.

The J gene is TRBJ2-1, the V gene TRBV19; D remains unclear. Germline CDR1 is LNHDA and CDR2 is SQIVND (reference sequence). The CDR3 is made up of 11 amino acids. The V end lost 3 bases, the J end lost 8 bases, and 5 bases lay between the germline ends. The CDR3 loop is CASSIRYEQFF. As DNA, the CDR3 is TGTGCCAGTAGTATTCGGTATGAGCAGTTCTTC.

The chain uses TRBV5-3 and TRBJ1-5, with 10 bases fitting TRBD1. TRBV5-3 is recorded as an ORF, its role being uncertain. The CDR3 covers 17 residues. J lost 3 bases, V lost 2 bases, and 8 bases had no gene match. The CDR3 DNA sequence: TGTGCCAGAAGCTTTAGCTCCGGGACAGGGGACAATCAGCCCCAGCATTTT. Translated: CARSFSSGTGDNQPQHF.

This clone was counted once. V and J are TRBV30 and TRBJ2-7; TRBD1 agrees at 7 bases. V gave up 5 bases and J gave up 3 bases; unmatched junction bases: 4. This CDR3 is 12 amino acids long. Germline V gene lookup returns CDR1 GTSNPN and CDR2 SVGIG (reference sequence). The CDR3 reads CAWDRDLYEQYF. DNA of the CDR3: TGTGCCTGGGACAGGGACCTCTACGAGCAGTACTTC. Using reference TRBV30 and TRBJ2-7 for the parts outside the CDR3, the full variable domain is SQTIHQWPATLVQPVGSPLSLECTVEGTSNPNLYWYRQAAGRGLQLLFYSVGIGQISSEVPQNLSASRPQDRQFILSSKKLLLSDSGFYLCAWDRDLYEQYFGPGTRLTVT.

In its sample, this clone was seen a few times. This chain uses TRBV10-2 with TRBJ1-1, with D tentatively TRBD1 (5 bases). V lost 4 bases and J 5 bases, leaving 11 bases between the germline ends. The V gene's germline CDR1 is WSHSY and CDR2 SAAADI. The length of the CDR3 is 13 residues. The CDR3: CASSVGEATEAFF. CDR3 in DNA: TGCGCCAGCAGTGTAGGGGAGGCAACTGAAGCTTTCTTT.

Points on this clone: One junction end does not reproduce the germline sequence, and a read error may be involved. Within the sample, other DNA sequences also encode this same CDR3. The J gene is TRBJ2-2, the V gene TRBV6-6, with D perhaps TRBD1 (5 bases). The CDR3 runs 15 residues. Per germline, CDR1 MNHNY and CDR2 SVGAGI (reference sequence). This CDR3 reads CASTKDTPNTGELFF. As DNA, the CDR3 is TGTGCTAGCACCAAGGACACCCCGAACACCGGGGAGCTGTTTTTT.

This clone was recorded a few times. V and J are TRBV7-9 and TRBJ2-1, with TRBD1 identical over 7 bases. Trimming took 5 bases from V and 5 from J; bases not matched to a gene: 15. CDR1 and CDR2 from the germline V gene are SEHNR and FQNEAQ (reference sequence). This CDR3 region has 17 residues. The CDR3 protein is CASSPPLTGRGDNEQFF. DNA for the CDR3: TGTGCCAGCAGCCCACCCCTGACAGGGAGAGGGGACAATGAGCAGTTCTTC. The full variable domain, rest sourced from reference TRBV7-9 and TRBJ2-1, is DTGVSQNPRHKITKRGQNVTFRCDPISEHNRLYWYRQTLGQGPEFLTYFQNEAQLEKSRLLSDRFSAERPKGSFSTLEIQRTEQGDSAMYLCASSPPLTGRGDNEQFFGPGTRLTVL.

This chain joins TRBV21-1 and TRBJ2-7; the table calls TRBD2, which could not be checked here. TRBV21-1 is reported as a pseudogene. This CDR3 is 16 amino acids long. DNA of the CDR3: TGTGCCAGCAGCAAACGGAAGGAGCCTCATTCCTACGAGCAGTACTTC. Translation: CASSKRKEPHSYEQYF.

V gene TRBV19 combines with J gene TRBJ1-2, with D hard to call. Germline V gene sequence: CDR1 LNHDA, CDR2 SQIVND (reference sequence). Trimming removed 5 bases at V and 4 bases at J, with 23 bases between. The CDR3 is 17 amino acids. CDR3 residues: CASSPQARGVLTYGYTF. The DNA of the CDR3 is TGTGCCAGTAGTCCTCAGGCTCGGGGAGTACTAACCTATGGCTACACCTTC.

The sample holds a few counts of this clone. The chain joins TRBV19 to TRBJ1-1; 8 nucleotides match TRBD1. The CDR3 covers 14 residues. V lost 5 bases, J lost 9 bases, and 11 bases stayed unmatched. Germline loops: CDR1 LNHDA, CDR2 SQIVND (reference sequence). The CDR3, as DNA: TGTGCCAGTAGTTGGGGACAGGAGCTGGAACAAGCTTTCTTT. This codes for CASSWGQELEQAFF. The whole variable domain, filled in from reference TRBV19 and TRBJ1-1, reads DGGITQSPKYLFRKEGQNVTLSCEQNLNHDAMYWYRQDPGQGLRLIYYSQIVNDFQKGDIAEGYSVSREKKESFPLTVTSAQKNPTAFYLCASSWGQELEQAFFGQGTRLTVV.

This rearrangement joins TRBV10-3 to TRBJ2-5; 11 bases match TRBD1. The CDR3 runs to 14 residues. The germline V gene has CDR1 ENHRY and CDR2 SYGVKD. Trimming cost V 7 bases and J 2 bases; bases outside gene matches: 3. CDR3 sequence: CAINGQGAQETQYF. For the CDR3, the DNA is TGTGCCATCAATGGACAGGGGGCACAAGAGACCCAGTACTTC.

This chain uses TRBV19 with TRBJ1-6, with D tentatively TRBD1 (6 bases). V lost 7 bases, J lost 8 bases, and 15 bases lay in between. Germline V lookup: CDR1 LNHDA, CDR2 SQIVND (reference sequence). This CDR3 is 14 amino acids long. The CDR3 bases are TGTGCCAGTACTCGGACAGTGGGCGATTCACCCCTCCACTTT. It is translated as CASTRTVGDSPLHF.

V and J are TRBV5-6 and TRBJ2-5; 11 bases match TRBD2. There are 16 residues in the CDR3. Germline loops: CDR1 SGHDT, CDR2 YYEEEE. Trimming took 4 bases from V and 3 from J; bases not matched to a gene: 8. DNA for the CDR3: TGTGCCAGCAGCCTCGTAGCGGGGGGGAAAGAAGAGACCCAGTACTTC. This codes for CASSLVAGGKEETQYF.

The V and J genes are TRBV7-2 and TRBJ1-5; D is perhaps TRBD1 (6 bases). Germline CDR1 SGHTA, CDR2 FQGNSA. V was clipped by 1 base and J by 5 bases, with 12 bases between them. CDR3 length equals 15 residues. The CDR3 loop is CASSLVGAGDQPQHF. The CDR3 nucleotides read TGTGCCAGCAGCTTAGTGGGGGCGGGAGATCAGCCCCAGCATTTT.

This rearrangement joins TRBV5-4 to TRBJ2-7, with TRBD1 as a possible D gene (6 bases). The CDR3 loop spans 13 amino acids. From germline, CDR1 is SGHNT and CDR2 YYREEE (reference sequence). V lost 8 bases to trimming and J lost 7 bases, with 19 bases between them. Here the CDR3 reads CASHSQGPTEQYF. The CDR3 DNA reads TGTGCCAGTCACTCACAGGGCCCTACGGAGCAGTACTTC. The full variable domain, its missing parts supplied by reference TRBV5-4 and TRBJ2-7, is ETGVTQSPTHLIKTRGQQVTLRCSSQSGHNTVSWYQQALGQGPQFIFQYYREEENGRGNFPPRFSGLQFPNYSSELNVNALELDDSALYLCASHSQGPTEQYFGPGTRLTVT.

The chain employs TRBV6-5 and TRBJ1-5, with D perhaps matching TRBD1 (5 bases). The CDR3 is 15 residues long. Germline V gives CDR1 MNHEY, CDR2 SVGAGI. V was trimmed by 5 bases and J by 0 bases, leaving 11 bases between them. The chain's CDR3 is CASSPDSDSNQPQHF. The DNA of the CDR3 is TGTGCCAGCAGTCCCGACAGCGATAGCAATCAGCCCCAGCATTTT.

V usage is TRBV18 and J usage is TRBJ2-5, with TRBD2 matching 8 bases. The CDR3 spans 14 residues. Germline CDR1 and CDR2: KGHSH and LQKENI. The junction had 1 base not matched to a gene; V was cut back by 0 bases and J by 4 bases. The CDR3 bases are TGTGCCAGCTCACCACCGGGACTAGGAGAGACCCAGTACTTC. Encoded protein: CASSPPGLGETQYF.

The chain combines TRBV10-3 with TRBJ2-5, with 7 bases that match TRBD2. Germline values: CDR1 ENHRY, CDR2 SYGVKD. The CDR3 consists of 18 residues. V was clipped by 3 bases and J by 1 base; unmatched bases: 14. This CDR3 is CAISDSRSGGIGQETQYF. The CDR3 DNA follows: TGTGCCATCAGTGACTCCCGGTCGGGGGGAATTGGCCAAGAGACCCAGTACTTC.

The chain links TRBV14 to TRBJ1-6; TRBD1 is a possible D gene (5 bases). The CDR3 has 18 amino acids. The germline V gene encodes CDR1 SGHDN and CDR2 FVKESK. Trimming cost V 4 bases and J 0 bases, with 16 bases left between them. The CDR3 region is CASSPRTLSFSYNSPLHF. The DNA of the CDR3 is TGTGCCAGCAGCCCAAGGACACTCTCGTTCTCCTATAATTCACCCCTCCACTTT.

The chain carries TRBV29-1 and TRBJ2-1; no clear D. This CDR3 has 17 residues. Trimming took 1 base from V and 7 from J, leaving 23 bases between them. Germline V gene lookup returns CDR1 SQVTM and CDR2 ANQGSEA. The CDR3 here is CSVEVFAAVGLSNEQFF. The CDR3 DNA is TGCAGCGTTGAAGTCTTTGCGGCGGTCGGCTTGTCTAATGAGCAGTTCTTC.

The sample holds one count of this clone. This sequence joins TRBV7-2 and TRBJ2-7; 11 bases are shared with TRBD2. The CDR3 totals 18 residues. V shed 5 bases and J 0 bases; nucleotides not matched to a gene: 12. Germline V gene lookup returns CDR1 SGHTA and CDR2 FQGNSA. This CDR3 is CASSAEPSGRTSSYEQYF. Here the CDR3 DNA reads TGTGCCAGCAGCGCCGAGCCTAGCGGGAGGACCTCCTCCTACGAGCAGTACTTC. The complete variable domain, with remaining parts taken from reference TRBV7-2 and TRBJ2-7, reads GAGVSQSPSNKVTEKGKDVELRCDPISGHTALYWYRQSLGQGLEFLIYFQGNSAPDKSGLPSDRFSAERTGGSVSTLTIQRTQQEDSAVYLCASSAEPSGRTSSYEQYFGPGTRLTVT.

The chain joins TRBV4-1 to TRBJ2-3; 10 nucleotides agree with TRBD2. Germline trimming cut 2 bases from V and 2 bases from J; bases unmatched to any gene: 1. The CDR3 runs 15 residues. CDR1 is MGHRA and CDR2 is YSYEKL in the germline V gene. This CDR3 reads CASSQTSGDTDTQYF. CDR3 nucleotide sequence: TGCGCCAGCAGCCAAACTAGCGGGGACACAGATACGCAGTATTTT.

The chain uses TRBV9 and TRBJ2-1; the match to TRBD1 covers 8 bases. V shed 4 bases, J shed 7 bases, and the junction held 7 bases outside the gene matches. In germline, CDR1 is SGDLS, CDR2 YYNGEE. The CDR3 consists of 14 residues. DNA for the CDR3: TGTGCCAGCAGCTACAGGGGGGAGAGAAATGAGCAGTTCTTC. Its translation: CASSYRGERNEQFF.

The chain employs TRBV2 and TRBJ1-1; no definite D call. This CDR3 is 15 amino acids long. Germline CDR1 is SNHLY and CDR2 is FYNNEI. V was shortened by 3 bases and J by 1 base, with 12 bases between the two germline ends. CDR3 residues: CASSERESSNTEAFF. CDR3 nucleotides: TGTGCCAGCAGTGAGAGGGAAAGTTCGAACACTGAAGCTTTCTTT.